This paragraph covers one TCR beta chain sequence. The antigen is undetermined. This sample is part of a study of shared clonotypes between healthy human individuals. General study findings and limits: Represented genetic and exposure-history diversity was restricted by having few donors.

The V gene lost 3 bases and the J gene lost 7 bases, with 13 bases spanning the gap. In germline, CDR1 is MNHNS, CDR2 SASEGT. This CDR3 is built from 14 residues. Naive CD8 cells comprised CD45RO-negative, CCR7-positively selected cells, excluding terminally differentiated effector memory CD45RA+ cells. Template for every sorted-subset replicate PCR totaled 200 to 250 ng DNA, 25,000 to 30,000 T cell genomes. Using immunoSEQ multiplex PCR, the repertoire was profiled, and TCRdb retains in-frame clones only, with some absent. The data show around 2,000,000 clones, about 93% seen once. The sequence was obtained from a young man in good health. Some clones in this sample may be carry-over from other donors' samples. Sequenced input: naive CD8+ T cells from PBMCs. The chain recombines TRBV6-1 with TRBJ2-1; possible D gene TRBD2, 6 bases. CDR3 region: CASSDPGRGNEQFF. The CDR3, as DNA: TGTGCCAGCAGTGACCCCGGGAGAGGGAATGAGCAGTTCTTC.